Below, 26 T cell receptor beta chains from the same sample are listed, as sequenced in a study of response to subunit inactivated influenza vaccine. TCRdb re-analysed the RT-PCR reads in MiXCR, keeping a single row per CDR3 protein. Here the sample spans some 500,000 distinct CDR3 sequences, around 13% being singletons. This material consisted of PBMCs from blood, taken roughly 6 weeks after vaccination. These receptors were collected from a man aged 45-60 years who received an inactivated influenza vaccine.

This clonotype came up many times. This rearrangement joins TRBV11-2 to TRBJ2-3, with D possibly TRBD1 on 5 matching bases. This CDR3 comprises 17 residues. V was trimmed by 2 bases and J by 5 bases, leaving 20 bases between them. CDR1 SGHAT and CDR2 FQNNGV come from the germline V gene. CDR3: CASSLNSGPWHQDTQYF. The DNA for the CDR3 is TGTGCCAGCAGCTTAAACTCAGGGCCCTGGCACCAAGATACGCAGTATTTT.

As regards this clonotype: The germline gene is not matched at one end of the junction; a read error may be the cause. The chain is built from TRBV11-3 and TRBJ2-1; 13 bases fit TRBD2. There are 17 residues in the CDR3. Germline lookup yields CDR1 SGHNT and CDR2 YENEEA. The CDR3 protein is CASSLETSGRSYNEQFF. CDR3 nucleotide sequence: TGTGCTAGCAGCTTAGAGACTAGCGGGAGGTCCTACAATGAGCAGTTCTTC.

This chain connects TRBV24-1 to TRBJ1-5; D uncertain. Trimming left V 4 bases short and J 1 base short, with 1 base between. Germline V gene data show CDR1 as KGHDR and CDR2 as SFDVKD. CDR3 size: 12 residues. The CDR3 is CATSESNQPQHF. CDR3 bases: TGTGCCACCAGTGAGAGCAATCAGCCCCAGCATTTT.

The sample holds a few counts of this clonotype. V is TRBV27 and J is TRBJ2-7, with 7 nucleotides matching TRBD2. The CDR3 sequence is 15 residues long. Germline loops: CDR1 MNHEY, CDR2 SMNVEV (reference sequence). V lost 2 bases, J lost 3 bases, and 7 bases stayed unmatched. The DNA for the CDR3 is TGTGCCAGCAGTTTAAGAGCGGGGACCCTCTACGAGCAGTACTTC. It yields the protein CASSLRAGTLYEQYF.

This clonotype was counted only a few times. This chain connects TRBV28 to TRBJ1-5; 7 nucleotides match TRBD1. This CDR3 has 14 amino acids. From germline, CDR1 is MDHEN and CDR2 SYDVKM. V lost 8 bases, J lost 5 bases, and 9 bases stayed unmatched. CDR3 region: CASANTGVDQPQHF. CDR3 in DNA: TGTGCCAGCGCAAATACAGGGGTGGATCAGCCCCAGCATTTT.

The V call is TRBV20-1, the J call TRBJ1-5; the D is unclear. This CDR3 is built from 9 residues. The V end was cut by 4 bases, the J end by 5 bases, with 0 bases between. Germline values: CDR1 DFQATT, CDR2 SNEGSKA (reference sequence). The CDR3 DNA reads TGCAGTGCTAATCAGCCCCAGCATTTT. Translating gives CSANQPQHF.

The chain joins TRBV7-9 to TRBJ2-3; D is possibly TRBD2 (6 bases). From germline, CDR1 is SEHNR and CDR2 FQNEAQ (reference sequence). This CDR3 has 14 amino acids. The V gene lost 1 base and the J gene lost 6 bases, with 11 bases spanning the gap. CDR3 coding DNA: TGTGCCAGCAGCTTAGGCGGGATTGGGGATACGCAGTATTTT. Encoded protein: CASSLGGIGDTQYF.

This clonotype was counted a few times. CDR3 loop: CATSDFGEGGHQETQYF. The CDR3 bases are TGTGCCACCAGTGATTTCGGAGAAGGGGGGCACCAAGAGACCCAGTACTTC. This rearrangement joins TRBV24-1 to TRBJ2-5; the D call may be TRBD1 or TRBD2 (6 bases each). Trimming removed 1 base at V and 0 bases at J, with 14 bases between. The germline CDR1 and CDR2 sequences are KGHDR and SFDVKD. CDR3 length: 17 amino acids.

Only a few counts were recorded for this clonotype. V gene TRBV5-1 combines with J gene TRBJ2-6; no definite D call. Germline CDR1 SGHRS, CDR2 YFSETQ. This CDR3 is 16 amino acids long. V shed 0 bases and J shed 0 bases, with 7 bases lying between them. CDR3 region: CASSLGTVSGANVLTF. The CDR3 DNA sequence: TGCGCCAGCAGCTTGGGCACCGTCTCTGGGGCCAACGTCCTGACTTTC.

The chain uses TRBV12-3 or TRBV12-4 and TRBJ1-1; 9 positions agree with TRBD1. The J segment lost 6 bases and the V segment lost 7 bases, leaving 9 bases of the junction unmatched. The CDR3 is 14 amino acids. The chain's CDR3 is CASNRDRAKSEAFF. CDR3 in DNA: TGTGCCAGCAACAGGGACAGGGCGAAATCTGAAGCTTTCTTT.

The V and J genes are TRBV6-1 and TRBJ2-7; a weak D match, TRBD1 (5 bases). The CDR3 extends over 13 amino acids. Germline values: CDR1 MNHNS, CDR2 SASEGT. V was shortened by 3 bases and J by 6 bases, with 12 bases between the two germline ends. As DNA, the CDR3 is TGTGCCAGCAGTGAGTATAACAGGCCCGAGCAGTACTTC. Its protein product is CASSEYNRPEQYF.

This clonotype was counted between two and nine times. The chain couples TRBV28 to TRBJ2-4, with 8 bases aligning to TRBD1. The CDR3 loop spans 15 amino acids. Losses at the gene ends were 4 bases for V and 3 bases for J; bases not matched to a gene: 5. Germline V gives CDR1 MDHEN, CDR2 SYDVKM. CDR3 DNA: TGTGCCAGCAGTTCACAGGGGGTTGACAAAAACATTCAGTACTTC. It is translated as CASSSQGVDKNIQYF.

The V and J genes are TRBV6-1 and TRBJ2-2; TRBD1 matches 9 bases. CDR1 MNHNS and CDR2 SASEGT come from the germline V gene. This CDR3 spans 16 amino acids. With V trimmed by 4 bases and J by 6 bases, 9 bases remained unmatched. CDR3 region: CASSVSRTGAPGELFF. CDR3 DNA: TGTGCCAGCAGTGTATCGCGGACAGGGGCGCCCGGGGAGCTGTTTTTT.

There are a few counts of this clonotype. This chain uses TRBV5-1 with TRBJ2-1, with D perhaps given as TRBD1 or TRBD2 (6 bases each). The germline V and J ends were trimmed by 7 bases and 13 bases, with 15 bases remaining between them. CDR1 is SGHRS and CDR2 is YFSETQ in the germline V gene. The CDR3 is 11 amino acids. CDR3: CASAQGLYQFF. In DNA, the CDR3 is TGCGCCAGCGCACAGGGACTCTATCAGTTCTTC. Looking up the rest from reference TRBV5-1 and TRBJ2-1 gives the full variable domain: KAGVTQTPRYLIKTRGQQVTLSCSPISGHRSVSWYQQTPGQGLQFLFEYFSETQRNKGNFPGRFSGRQFSNSRSEMNVSTLELGDSALYLCASAQGLYQFFGPGTRLTVL.

This clonotype occurred many times. The rearrangement uses TRBV29-1 and TRBJ2-7; 7 bases are shared with TRBD1. This CDR3 contains 16 residues. Germline V gives CDR1 SQVTM, CDR2 ANQGSEA. V shed 4 bases, J shed 0 bases, and the junction held 12 bases outside the gene matches. The CDR3 reads CSVVGATGKFSYEQYF. CDR3 nucleotides: TGCAGCGTTGTGGGAGCGACAGGGAAATTCTCCTACGAGCAGTACTTC.

The chain is built from TRBV5-1 and TRBJ2-1; D is unclear. This CDR3 contains 13 residues. Germline V lookup: CDR1 SGHRS, CDR2 YFSETQ. V was pared by 6 bases and J by 8 bases, with 15 bases between. The CDR3 spells CASTTLPGHEQFF. CDR3 DNA: TGCGCCAGCACGACCCTCCCTGGCCATGAGCAGTTCTTC.

The rearrangement joins TRBV3-1 to TRBJ2-3; TRBD2 matches 7 bases. Trimming at V came to 5 bases and at J to 2 bases, leaving 4 bases not matched to a gene. CDR3 length: 14 residues. The germline CDR1 and CDR2 sequences are LGHDT and YNNKEL (reference sequence). This CDR3 is CASSWSGTTDTQYF. DNA of the CDR3: TGTGCCAGCAGCTGGAGCGGGACCACAGATACGCAGTATTTT.

The V gene is TRBV25-1, the J gene TRBJ2-7; D may be TRBD1 (5 bases). The CDR3 covers 13 residues. CDR1 is MGHDK, CDR2 SYGVNS, per germline. V lost 4 bases and J 1 base, leaving 8 bases between the germline ends. The chain's CDR3 is CASSVGHSYEQYF. The CDR3 bases are TGTGCCAGCAGTGTCGGACATTCCTACGAGCAGTACTTC.

Worth noting for this clonotype: This may be a read error, as it is one base from a much larger clone. CDR3 sequence: CASCVSGEGPYGYTF. CDR3 coding DNA: TGTGCCAGCTGCGTGTCAGGGGAGGGGCCCTATGGCTACACCTTC. This chain links TRBV7-8 with TRBJ1-2; possible D gene TRBD1, 6 bases. Per germline, CDR1 SGHVS and CDR2 FQNEAQ. The CDR3 length is 15 residues. V was shortened by 8 bases and J by 4 bases, with 20 bases between the two germline ends.

This clonotype was counted ten times or more. This rearrangement joins TRBV6-1 to TRBJ1-1, with D perhaps matching TRBD1 (5 bases). V gave up 6 bases and J gave up 10 bases, with 18 bases separating them. Per germline, CDR1 MNHNS and CDR2 SASEGT. The length of the CDR3 is 13 residues. The CDR3 here is CASRTSQGGGAFF. In nucleotides, the CDR3 is TGTGCCAGCAGAACCTCCCAGGGTGGGGGAGCTTTCTTT.

The chain couples TRBV10-3 to TRBJ1-6, with 10 bases that match TRBD1. V lost 3 bases, J lost 5 bases, and 4 bases stayed unmatched. The CDR3 covers 16 residues. Germline V lookup: CDR1 ENHRY, CDR2 SYGVKD. For the CDR3, the DNA is TGTGCCATCAGTGAACACGGACAGGGGGATAATTCACCCCTCCACTTT. Residues: CAISEHGQGDNSPLHF.

The table lists this clonotype with a few counts. This chain joins TRBV5-1 and TRBJ2-2; TRBD2 aligns across 11 bases. The V and J ends lost 4 bases and 2 bases, in that order; junction bases with no gene match: 7. This CDR3 is 17 amino acids long. Germline assignment: CDR1 SGHRS and CDR2 YFSETQ. The CDR3 region has the DNA TGCGCCAGCAGCCAGCTAGCGGGGGGCCTAAACACCGGGGAGCTGTTTTTT. Translation gives CASSQLAGGLNTGELFF.

The chain recombines TRBV3-1 with TRBJ2-3, with 14 bases fitting TRBD2. Germline loops: CDR1 LGHDT, CDR2 YNNKEL (reference sequence). The CDR3 spans 16 residues. V was pared by 4 bases and J by 5 bases, with 5 bases of the junction left unmatched. The CDR3 sequence: CASSPGLAGARDTQYF. The CDR3 nucleotides read TGTGCCAGCAGCCCGGGACTAGCGGGAGCCAGAGATACGCAGTATTTT.

The chain uses TRBV7-8 and TRBJ2-2; 9 positions agree with TRBD2. Germline CDR1 is SGHVS and CDR2 is FQNEAQ. The CDR3 is 16 amino acids. V lost 5 bases, J lost 5 bases, and 9 bases stayed unmatched. The CDR3 region has the DNA TGTGCCAGCAGCCCTGACGTCCTAGCGGGAACCGGGGAGCTGTTTTTT. Amino acids: CASSPDVLAGTGELFF.

This clonotype was found a few times. V usage is TRBV7-2 and J usage is TRBJ2-1; TRBD2 matches at 8 bases. The CDR3 sequence is 15 residues long. Per the germline V gene, CDR1 is SGHTA and CDR2 is FQGNSA. V was pared by 1 base and J by 9 bases, with 8 bases of the junction left unmatched. The CDR3 reads CASSLEGAGGTEQFF. In DNA form, the CDR3 reads TGTGCCAGCAGCTTAGAAGGTGCGGGGGGTACTGAGCAGTTCTTC.

The chain uses TRBV20-1 and TRBJ2-1; 12 bases fit TRBD2. The junction had 5 bases not matched to a gene; V was cut back by 1 base and J by 4 bases. The CDR3 is made up of 16 amino acids. Per the germline V gene, CDR1 is DFQATT and CDR2 is SNEGSKA (reference sequence). CDR3 amino acids: CSARALLAGGYNEQFF. CDR3 coding DNA: TGCAGTGCTAGAGCCCTACTAGCGGGAGGATACAATGAGCAGTTCTTC.